Below, one TCR beta chain is given with its context. The antigen is undetermined. The entry originates in a study of shared clonotypes between healthy human individuals. Study conclusions and caveats: Blood was the only sampled material, and tissue repertoires likely differ. Sorted-subset samples were not fully sequenced, rarefaction indicated. Sequencing depth was expected to affect clonotype sharing among donors. The sharing of 5% to 5.5% of naive CD4 clonotypes was seen across a handful of donors.

Generated by immunoSEQ multiplex PCR, the TCRdb table keeps only in-frame clones and is missing some. Counted here are more than 2 million clones, 95% occurring once; the ten biggest clones make up 0.13%. This TCR was recovered from a man between 18 and 29 years old in good health. The sample consisted of naive CD4+ T cells sorted from blood. Stated subset: CD45RA+ positively selected.

The chain's CDR3 is CASQGQVDEKLFF. The CDR3 DNA sequence: TGTGCCAGCCAAGGACAGGTTGATGAAAAACTGTTTTTT. The gene calls are TRBV9 and TRBJ1-4; TRBD1 aligns across 7 bases. Germline V lookup: CDR1 SGDLS, CDR2 YYNGEE. This CDR3 comprises 13 residues. After removal of 7 bases from V and 6 bases from J, the junction contained 6 bases not matched to a gene.